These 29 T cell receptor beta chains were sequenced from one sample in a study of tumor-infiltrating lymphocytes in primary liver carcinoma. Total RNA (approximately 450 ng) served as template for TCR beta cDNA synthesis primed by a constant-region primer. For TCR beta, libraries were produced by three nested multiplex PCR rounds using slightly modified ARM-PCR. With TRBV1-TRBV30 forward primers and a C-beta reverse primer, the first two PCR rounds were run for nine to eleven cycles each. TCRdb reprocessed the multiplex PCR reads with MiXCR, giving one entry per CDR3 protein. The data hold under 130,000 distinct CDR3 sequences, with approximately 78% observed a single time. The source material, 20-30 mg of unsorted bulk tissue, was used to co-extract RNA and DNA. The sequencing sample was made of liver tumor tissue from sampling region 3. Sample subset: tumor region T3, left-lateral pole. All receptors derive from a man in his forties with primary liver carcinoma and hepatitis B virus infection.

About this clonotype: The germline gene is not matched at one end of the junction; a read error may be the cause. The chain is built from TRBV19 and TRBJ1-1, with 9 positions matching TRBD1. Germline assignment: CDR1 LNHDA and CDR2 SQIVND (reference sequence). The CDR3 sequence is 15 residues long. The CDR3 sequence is CATSIRTGVYTEAFF. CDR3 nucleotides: TGTGCCACTAGTATACGGACAGGGGTTTACACTGAAGCTTTCTTT. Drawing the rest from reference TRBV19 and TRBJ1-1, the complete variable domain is DGGITQSPKYLFRKEGQNVTLSCEQNLNHDAMYWYRQDPGQGLRLIYYSQIVNDFQKGDIAEGYSVSREKKESFPLTVTSAQKNPTAFYLCATSIRTGVYTEAFFGQGTRLTVV.

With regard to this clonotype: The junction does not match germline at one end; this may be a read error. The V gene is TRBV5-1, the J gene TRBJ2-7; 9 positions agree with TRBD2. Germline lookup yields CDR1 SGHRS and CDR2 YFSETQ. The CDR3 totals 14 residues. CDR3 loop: CASSSGLAVYEEYF. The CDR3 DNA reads TGCGCCAGCAGCTCGGGACTAGCTGTCTACGAGGAGTACTTC.

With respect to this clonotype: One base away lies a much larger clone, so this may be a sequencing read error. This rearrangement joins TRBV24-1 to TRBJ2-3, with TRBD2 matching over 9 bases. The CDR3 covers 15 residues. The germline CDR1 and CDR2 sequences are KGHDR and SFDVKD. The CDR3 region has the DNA TGTGCCACCGGAAGTCAGCGGGAGGCCACATATACGCAGTATTTT. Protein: CATGSQREATYTQYF.

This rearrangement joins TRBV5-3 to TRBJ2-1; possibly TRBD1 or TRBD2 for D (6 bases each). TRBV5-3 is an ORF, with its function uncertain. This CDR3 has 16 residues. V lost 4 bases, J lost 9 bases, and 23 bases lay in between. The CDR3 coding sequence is TGTGCCAGAAGCGGGGGCCTAGAGGAGGGCCGGGGTGAGCAGTTCTTC. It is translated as CARSGGLEEGRGEQFF.

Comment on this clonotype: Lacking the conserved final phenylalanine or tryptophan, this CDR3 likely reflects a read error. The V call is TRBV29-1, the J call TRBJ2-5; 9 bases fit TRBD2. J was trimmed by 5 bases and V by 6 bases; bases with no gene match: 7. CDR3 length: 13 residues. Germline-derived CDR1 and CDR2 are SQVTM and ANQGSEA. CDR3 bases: TGCAGCGTCCGTAGCGGGAGAGGGGAGACCCAGTACTTA. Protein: CSVRSGRGETQYL.

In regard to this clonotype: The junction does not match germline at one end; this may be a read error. The CDR3 reads CASSLRGLGANIGELFF. The DNA for the CDR3 is TGTGCCAGCAGCTTGCGAGGGTTGGGCGCGAACATCGGGGAGCTGTTCTTT. This chain joins TRBV11-1 and TRBJ2-2; possible D gene TRBD2, 5 bases. The CDR3 extends over 17 amino acids. Germline-derived CDR1 and CDR2 are SGHAT and FQDESV (reference sequence).

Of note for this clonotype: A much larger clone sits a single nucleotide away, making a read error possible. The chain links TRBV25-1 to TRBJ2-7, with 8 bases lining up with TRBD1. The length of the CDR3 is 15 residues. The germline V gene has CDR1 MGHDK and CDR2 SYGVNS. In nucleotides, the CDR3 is TGTGCCAGCAGTGAATCGCGGACAGGGACATACGAGCAGCACTTC. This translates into CASSESRTGTYEQHF.

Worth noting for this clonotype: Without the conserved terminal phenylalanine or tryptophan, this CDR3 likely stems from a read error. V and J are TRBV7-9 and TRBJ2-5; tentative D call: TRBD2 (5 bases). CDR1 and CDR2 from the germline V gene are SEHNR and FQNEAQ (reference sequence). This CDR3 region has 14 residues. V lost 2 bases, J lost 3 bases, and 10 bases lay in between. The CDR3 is CASSLSKGEETQYL. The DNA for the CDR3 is TGTGCCAGCAGCTTATCCAAGGGAGAAGAGACCCAGTACCTC.

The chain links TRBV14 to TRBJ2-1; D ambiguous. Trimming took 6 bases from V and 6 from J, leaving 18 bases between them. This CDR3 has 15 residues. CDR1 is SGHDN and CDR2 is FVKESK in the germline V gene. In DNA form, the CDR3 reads TGTGCCAGCAGTGCCAGCAGCTTAAATGCCAATGAGCAGTTCTTC. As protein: CASSASSLNANEQFF.

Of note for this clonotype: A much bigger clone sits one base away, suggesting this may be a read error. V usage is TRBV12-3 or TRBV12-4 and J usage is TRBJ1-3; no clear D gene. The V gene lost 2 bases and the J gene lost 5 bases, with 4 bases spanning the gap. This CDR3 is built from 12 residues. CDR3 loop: CASSLRRNTIYF. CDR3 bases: TGTGCCAGCAGTTTACGAAGAAACACCATATATTTT.

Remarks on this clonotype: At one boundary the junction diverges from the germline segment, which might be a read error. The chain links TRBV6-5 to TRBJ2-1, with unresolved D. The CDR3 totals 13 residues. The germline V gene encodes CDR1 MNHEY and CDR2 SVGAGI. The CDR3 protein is CTSSSGPYNEQFF. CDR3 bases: TGTACCAGCAGTTCCGGCCCTTACAATGAACAATTCTTC.

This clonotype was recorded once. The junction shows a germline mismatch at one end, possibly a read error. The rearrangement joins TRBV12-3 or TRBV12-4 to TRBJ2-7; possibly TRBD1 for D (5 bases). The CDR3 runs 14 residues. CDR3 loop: CASSPQDFGYEKYF. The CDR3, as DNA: TGTGCCAGCAGTCCACAGGATTTCGGCTACGAGAAGTACTTC.

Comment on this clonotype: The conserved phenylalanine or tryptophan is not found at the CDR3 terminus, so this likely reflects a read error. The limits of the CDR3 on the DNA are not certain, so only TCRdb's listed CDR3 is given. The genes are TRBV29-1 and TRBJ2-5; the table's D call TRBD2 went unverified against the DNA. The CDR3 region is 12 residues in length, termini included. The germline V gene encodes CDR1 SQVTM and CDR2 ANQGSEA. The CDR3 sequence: CSAATMQETLYI.

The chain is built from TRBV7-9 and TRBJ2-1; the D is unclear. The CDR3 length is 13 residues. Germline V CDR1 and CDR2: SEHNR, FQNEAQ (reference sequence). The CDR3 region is CVNSLEDWEWQFF. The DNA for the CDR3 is TGTGTCAACAGCTTAGAGGATTGGGAATGGCAGTTCTTC.

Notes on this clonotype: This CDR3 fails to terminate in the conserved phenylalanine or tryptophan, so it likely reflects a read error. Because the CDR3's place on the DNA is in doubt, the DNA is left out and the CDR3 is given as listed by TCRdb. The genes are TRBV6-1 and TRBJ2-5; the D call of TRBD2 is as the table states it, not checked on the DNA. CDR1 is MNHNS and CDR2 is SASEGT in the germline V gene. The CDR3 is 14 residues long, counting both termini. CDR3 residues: CASSIGLVQETHYV.

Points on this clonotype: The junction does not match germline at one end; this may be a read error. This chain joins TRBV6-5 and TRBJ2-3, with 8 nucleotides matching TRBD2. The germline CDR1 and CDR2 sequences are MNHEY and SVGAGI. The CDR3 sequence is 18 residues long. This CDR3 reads CASKRWGGSGTNTDTQYF. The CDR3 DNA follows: TGTGCCAGTAAACGATGGGGGGGTAGCGGGACTAACACAGATACGCAGTACTTT.

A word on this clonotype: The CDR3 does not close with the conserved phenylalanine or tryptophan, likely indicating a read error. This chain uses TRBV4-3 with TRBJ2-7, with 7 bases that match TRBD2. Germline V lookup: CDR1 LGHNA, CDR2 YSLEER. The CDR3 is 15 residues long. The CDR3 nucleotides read TGCGCCAGCGGCCAAGATAGGGGTGCGGGAGACGAGCAGTACCTC. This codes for CASGQDRGAGDEQYL.

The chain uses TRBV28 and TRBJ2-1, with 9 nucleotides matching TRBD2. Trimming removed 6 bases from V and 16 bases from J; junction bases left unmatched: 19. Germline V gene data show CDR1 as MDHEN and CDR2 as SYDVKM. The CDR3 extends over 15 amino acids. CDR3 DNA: TGTGCCAGCAGAAATAGCGGGAGCTCCTACAATGATCACTTCTTC. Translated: CASRNSGSSYNDHFF.

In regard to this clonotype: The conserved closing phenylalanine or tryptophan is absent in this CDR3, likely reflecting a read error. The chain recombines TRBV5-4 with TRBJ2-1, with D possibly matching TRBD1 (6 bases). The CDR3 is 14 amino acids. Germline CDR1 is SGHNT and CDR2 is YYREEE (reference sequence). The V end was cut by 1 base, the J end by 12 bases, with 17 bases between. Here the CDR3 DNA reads TGTGCCAGCAGCTTGTGGGGGCGTGCGGGTGTGCAGTTCTCC. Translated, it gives CASSLWGRAGVQFS.

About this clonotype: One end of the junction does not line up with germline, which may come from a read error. The CDR3 spells CASSPPCGRTNSDTHYF. The CDR3 DNA is TGTGCCAGCAGCCCACCCTGTGGACGTACCAATTCAGATACGCACTATTTT. The V call is TRBV11-2, the J call TRBJ2-3; D not certain. CDR3 length: 17 amino acids. Germline CDR1 and CDR2: SGHAT and FQNNGV.

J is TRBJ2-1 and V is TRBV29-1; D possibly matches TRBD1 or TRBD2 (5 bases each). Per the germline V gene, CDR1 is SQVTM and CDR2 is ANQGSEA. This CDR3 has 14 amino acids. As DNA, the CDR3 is TGCCGTGTTCGAGGCAGGGTTGGAGGCGATGAGCAGTTCTTC. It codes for CRVRGRVGGDEQFF.

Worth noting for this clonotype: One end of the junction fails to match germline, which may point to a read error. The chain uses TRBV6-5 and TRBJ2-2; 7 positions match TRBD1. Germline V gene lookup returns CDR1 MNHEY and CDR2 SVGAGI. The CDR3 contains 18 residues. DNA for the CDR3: TGTGCCAGCAGTCGTCGCCCCCCAACAGGGGCGAATACCGGGGAGCTGTTATTT. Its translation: CASSRRPPTGANTGELLF.

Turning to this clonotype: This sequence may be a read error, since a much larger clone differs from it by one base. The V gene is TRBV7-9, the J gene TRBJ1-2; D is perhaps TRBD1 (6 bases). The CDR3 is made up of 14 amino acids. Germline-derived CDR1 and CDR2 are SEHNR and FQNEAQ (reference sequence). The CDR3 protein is CASGLGQLNYGYTF. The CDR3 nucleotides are TGTGCCAGCGGCTTAGGACAGCTTAACTATGGCTACACCTTC.

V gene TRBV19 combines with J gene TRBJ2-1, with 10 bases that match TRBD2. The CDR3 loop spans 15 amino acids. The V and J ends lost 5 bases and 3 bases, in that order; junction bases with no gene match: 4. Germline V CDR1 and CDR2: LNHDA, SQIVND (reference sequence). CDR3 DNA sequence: TGTGCCAGTAGTCGACTAGCGGGCTTCTACAATGAGCAGTTCTTC. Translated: CASSRLAGFYNEQFF.

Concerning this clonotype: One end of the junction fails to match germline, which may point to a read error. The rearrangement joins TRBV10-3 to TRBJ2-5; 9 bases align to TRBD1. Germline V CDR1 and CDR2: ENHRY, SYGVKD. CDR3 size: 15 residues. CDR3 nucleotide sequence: TGTGCTATCAGTACCGTTACAGGGGGCCAAGAGGCCCAGTACTTC. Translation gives CAISTVTGGQEAQYF.

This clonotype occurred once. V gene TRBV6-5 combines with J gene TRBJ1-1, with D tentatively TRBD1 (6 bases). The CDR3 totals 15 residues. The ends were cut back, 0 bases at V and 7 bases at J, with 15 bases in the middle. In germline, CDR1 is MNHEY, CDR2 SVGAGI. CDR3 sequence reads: CASSYSTGGGVEAFF. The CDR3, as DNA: TGTGCCAGCAGTTACTCGACTGGGGGCGGAGTTGAAGCTTTCTTT.

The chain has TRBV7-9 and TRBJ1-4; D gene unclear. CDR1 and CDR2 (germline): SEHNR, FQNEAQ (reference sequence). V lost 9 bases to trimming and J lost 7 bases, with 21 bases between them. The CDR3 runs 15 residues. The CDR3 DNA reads TGTGCCAGTAGATTAGCTGTCGACGTTGGTGAAAAACTGTTTTTT. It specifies CASRLAVDVGEKLFF.

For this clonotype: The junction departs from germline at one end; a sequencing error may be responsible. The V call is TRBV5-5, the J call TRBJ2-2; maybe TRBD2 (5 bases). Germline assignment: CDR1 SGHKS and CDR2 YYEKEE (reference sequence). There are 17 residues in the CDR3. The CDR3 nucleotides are TGTGCCAGCAGCTTGCGAGGGTTGGGCGTGAACACCGGGAAGCTGTTTTTT. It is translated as CASSLRGLGVNTGKLFF.

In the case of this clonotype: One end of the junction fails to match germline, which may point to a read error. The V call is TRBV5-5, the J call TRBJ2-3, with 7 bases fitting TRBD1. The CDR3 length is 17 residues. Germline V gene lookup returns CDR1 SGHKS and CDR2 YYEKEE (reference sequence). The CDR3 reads CANSLLQGVVRTDTQYF. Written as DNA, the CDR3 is TGTGCCAACAGCTTGCTTCAGGGGGTGGTACGCACAGATACGCAGTATTTT.